The rows below give T cell receptor beta chains drawn from one sample of a study of cytomegalovirus exposure and HLA in healthy donors. The table came from immunoSEQ multiplex PCR; TCRdb's copy has only in-frame clones and leaves some out. The table lists roughly 110,000 clones, 73% of them singletons. The sequencing input was PBMCs. The receptor set was obtained from a man aged 25-40 years in good health and CMV-seronegative. Both conserved end residues are part of each CDR3. A D gene is named only where the DNA matches it firmly. Where a row states a size, it is once, few, many or the class of an expanded clone; other rows omit it.

>.|TRBJ2-2|TRBV9|.|13
TGTGCCAGCAGCGCCGAGGGAACCGGGGAGCTGTTTTTT
CASSAEGTGELFF
>.|TRBJ2-3|TRBV7-9|.|19
TGTGCCAGCAGCTTCGTCGGGGCAGGACAATGGAGGGCCACAGATACGCAGTATTTT
CASSFVGAGQWRATDTQYF
>.|TRBJ2-5|TRBV28|.|17
TGTGCCAGCAGTTTAACTCGAGGTAGCGACCTCCAAGAGACCCAGTACTTC
CASSLTRGSDLQETQYF
>.|TRBJ2-7|TRBV7-6|once|19
TGTGCCAGCAGCAAGCACCACCGAGTTGCCCCGACTCATTCGCACGAGCAGTACTTC
CASSKHHRVAPTHSHEQYF
>.|TRBJ1-5|TRBV6-6|many|14
TGTGCCAGCGTCTTAGGACAGAGCAATCAGCCCCAGCATTTT
CASVLGQSNQPQHF
>.|TRBJ2-2|TRBV9|.|14
TGTGCCAGCAGCGTAGGGGGCGGCACCGGGGAGCTGTTTTTT
CASSVGGGTGELFF
>TRBD2|TRBJ2-1|TRBV28|.|15
TGTGCCAGCACCATCCTAGCGGGAGAAACCAATGAGCAGTTCTTC
CASTILAGETNEQFF
>.|TRBJ2-2|TRBV18|.|15
TGTGCCAGCTCACCTACTAGTCCTTGGACCGGGGAGCTGTTTTTT
CASSPTSPWTGELFF
>.|TRBJ1-6|TRBV29-1|.|13
TGCAGCGCCGCCAGCGGGCCCAATTCACCCCTCCACTTT
CSAASGPNSPLHF
>.|TRBJ2-3|TRBV29-1|once|14
TGCAGCGTTGATGGCAGACAGGTGGCAGATACGCAGTATTTT
CSVDGRQVADTQYF
>TRBD1|TRBJ2-2|TRBV6-5|.|14
TGTGCCAGCAGTCACAAACCGACAGGGGGGGAGCTGTTTTTT
CASSHKPTGGELFF
>TRBD1|TRBJ2-6|TRBV11-3|once|17
TGTGCCAGCAGCGCCGGGACAGGGGTGTCTGGGGCCAACGTCCTGACTTTC
CASSAGTGVSGANVLTF
>.|TRBJ1-5|TRBV19|.|12
TGTGCCAGTAGTCCACAGAATCAGCCCCAGCATTTT
CASSPQNQPQHF
>TRBD1|TRBJ2-3|TRBV28|.|16
TGTGCCAGCAGAGACCAGACAGGGCTAGGGGCGGATACGCAGTATTTT
CASRDQTGLGADTQYF
>.|TRBJ1-6|TRBV6-5|.|13
TGTGCCAGCAGTCCACAGGGTTTTTCACCCCTCCACTTT
CASSPQGFSPLHF
>.|TRBJ2-7|TRBV7-8|.|13
TGTGCCAGCAGCTTAGCGCGACTCTACGAGCAGTACTTC
CASSLARLYEQYF
>TRBD2|TRBJ2-5|TRBV2|.|17
TGTGCCAGCAGTCCCGGGACTAGCGGATCTCGGGCAGAGACCCAGTACTTC
CASSPGTSGSRAETQYF
>.|TRBJ2-7|TRBV15|few|15
TGTGCCACCAGCAGAGATCGGGTTCTCTCCTACGAGCAGTACTTC
CATSRDRVLSYEQYF
>.|TRBJ2-3|TRBV7-3|.|13
TGTGCCAGCAGCTTAGAAGCCGGGGATACGCAGTATTTT
CASSLEAGDTQYF
>.|TRBJ1-1|TRBV7-8|.|13
TGTGCCAGCAGCTTAGTAGTGAACACTGAAGCTTTCTTT
CASSLVVNTEAFF
>TRBD2|TRBJ2-1|TRBV12-5|few|18
TGTGCTAGTGGTTTGGTACGGGATACTAGCGGGGTCTACAATGAGCAGTTCTTC
CASGLVRDTSGVYNEQFF
>.|TRBJ2-2|TRBV7-9|.|13
TGTTCCAGCATAGCGGTGAGCACCGGGGAGCTGTTTTTT
CSSIAVSTGELFF
>.|TRBJ2-7|TRBV5-1|.|16
TGCGCCAGCAGTTTAGGGGCACAGGCCACCTCCTACGAGCAGTACTTC
CASSLGAQATSYEQYF
>.|TRBJ2-7|TRBV5-1|.|17
TGCGCCAGCAGCTTCGGGACAAACGGAGCCCCGGGCTACGAGCAGTACTTC
CASSFGTNGAPGYEQYF
>TRBD1|TRBJ2-2|TRBV19|.|16
TGTGCCAGTAGCCAGCCGGGACAGGGTGCGACCGGGGAGCTGTTTTTT
CASSQPGQGATGELFF
>TRBD1|TRBJ1-2|TRBV18|.|13
TGTGCCAGCTCACACGGACAGGGCTATGGCTACACCTTC
CASSHGQGYGYTF
>TRBD1|TRBJ1-4|TRBV4-1|.|14
TGCGCCAGCAGCCAGGGGACAGGGGACGAAAAACTGTTTTTT
CASSQGTGDEKLFF
>.|TRBJ1-6|TRBV9|.|17
TGTGCCAGCAGCGTAGGTAGGACCCAACTAGGAAATTCACCCCTCCACTTT
CASSVGRTQLGNSPLHF
>TRBD1|TRBJ1-6|TRBV5-4|few|15
TGTGCCAGCAGGCAGGGGACAGAATATAATTCACCCCTCCACTTT
CASRQGTEYNSPLHF
>.|TRBJ2-1|TRBV30|few|12
TGTGCCTGGGGGGCGCGGTACAATGAGCAGTTCTTC
CAWGARYNEQFF
>TRBD1|TRBJ1-1|TRBV13|.|15
TGTGCCAGCAGCGTCACCGGGACAGGGTTTTTTGAAGCTTTCTTT
CASSVTGTGFFEAFF
>.|TRBJ1-2|TRBV7-8|few|16
TGTGCCAGCAGCTTAAACAGGGACCCATATAACTATGGCTACACCTTC
CASSLNRDPYNYGYTF
>TRBD1|TRBJ1-3|TRBV30|few|14
TGTGCCTGGACCGGCGGACAGGGCCGAGGCACCATATATTTT
CAWTGGQGRGTIYF
>TRBD1|TRBJ2-7|TRBV6-1|.|14
TGTGCCAGCAGTTGGGACAGGGGGCGTTTGGAGCAGTACTTC
CASSWDRGRLEQYF
>TRBD1|TRBJ1-1|TRBV29-1|.|14
TGCAGCGTAATGGGACAGCTTATGAACACTGAAGCTTTCTTT
CSVMGQLMNTEAFF
>.|TRBJ1-1|TRBV14|many|15
TGTGCCAGCAGCCATCAAGGGGCCCTGAACACTGAAGCTTTCTTT
CASSHQGALNTEAFF
>.|TRBJ1-1|TRBV2|.|13
TGTGCCAGCCTTCAGGGAAGGGACACTGAAGCTTTCTTT
CASLQGRDTEAFF
>.|TRBJ2-5|TRBV7-2|once|15
TGTGCCAGCAGCCGACTCGTCGGGGGCCAAGAGACCCAGTACTTC
CASSRLVGGQETQYF
>TRBD2|TRBJ2-2|TRBV5-6|many|17
TGTGCCAGCAGCTCCGGACTAGCGGGAGCTGGCACCGGGGAGCTGTTTTTT
CASSSGLAGAGTGELFF
>.|TRBJ2-1|TRBV5-1|.|13
TGCGCCAGCAGCTTGTTCTCGTCCAATGAGCAGTTCTTC
CASSLFSSNEQFF
>TRBD1|TRBJ1-1|TRBV9|.|14
TGTGCCAGCAGCGTAGGGGGGACAGAAACTGAAGCTTTCTTT
CASSVGGTETEAFF
>TRBD1|TRBJ2-7|TRBV19|.|16
TGTGCCAGTAGTATAGCTCTTCGACAGGGGGATTACGAGCAGTACTTC
CASSIALRQGDYEQYF
>.|TRBJ1-1|TRBV28|.|13
TGTGCCAGCAGTTGGCGGGGGGCCACTGAAGCTTTCTTT
CASSWRGATEAFF
>TRBD1|TRBJ1-6|TRBV6-5|.|15
TGTGCCAGCAGTTACTCGACACAGGGGAATTCACCCCTCCACTTT
CASSYSTQGNSPLHF
>TRBD1|TRBJ1-4|TRBV19|.|16
TGTGCCAGTAGTTTCTCACAGGGGGCTGCTAATGAAAAACTGTTTTTT
CASSFSQGAANEKLFF
>.|TRBJ1-3|TRBV15|.|13
TGTGCCACCACAGGACAGCCGGGAAACACCATATATTTT
CATTGQPGNTIYF
>.|TRBJ2-5|TRBV7-3|once|14
TGTGCCAGCAGCCCTTCGGGGGGCCTGGAGACCCAGTACTTC
CASSPSGGLETQYF
>.|TRBJ2-7|TRBV30|.|14
TGTGCCTGGAGTGTCCGGGACACCGCCTACGAGCAGTACTTC
CAWSVRDTAYEQYF
>TRBD1|TRBJ2-2|TRBV28|.|17
TGTGCCAGCATTAGATCGGGACAGGGAATAAGCACCGGGGAGCTGTTTTTT
CASIRSGQGISTGELFF
>TRBD1|TRBJ2-7|TRBV6-5|.|15
TGTGCCAGCAGCCGCGGGGGGACAGGGGCCTACGAGCAGTACTTC
CASSRGGTGAYEQYF
>TRBD1|TRBJ1-1|TRBV7-8|.|17
TGTGCCAGCAGCGGGATAGGGACAGGGGGCCTTCACACTGAAGCTTTCTTT
CASSGIGTGGLHTEAFF
>TRBD1|TRBJ2-1|TRBV9|.|16
TGTGCCAGCAGCGTAGGGACAGGGGATTCCTACAATGAGCAGTTCTTC
CASSVGTGDSYNEQFF
>TRBD1|TRBJ1-1|TRBV19|few|13
TGTGCCAGTGGGGGACAGGCGGGGAAAGAAGCTTTCTTT
CASGGQAGKEAFF
>TRBD1|TRBJ2-3|TRBV6-4|.|14
TGTGCCAGCAGTCGGACAGGGGAGACAGATACGCAGTATTTT
CASSRTGETDTQYF
>TRBD1|TRBJ1-2|TRBV5-1|few|14
TGCGCCAGCAGCCCCCGGGACAGGAACTATGGCTACACCTTC
CASSPRDRNYGYTF
>TRBD1|TRBJ2-7|TRBV30|.|14
TGTGCCTGGACCCAGGACAGGGGGTCCTACGAGCAGTACTTC
CAWTQDRGSYEQYF
>.|TRBJ1-2|TRBV7-8|.|12
TGTGCCACCGCGGCCGGGCGAGGGGGCTACACCTTC
CATAAGRGGYTF
>.|TRBJ1-5|TRBV10-3|.|17
TGTGCCATCAGTGAGCAGGGGACACAGGGTGGACTTCAGCCCCAGCATTTT
CAISEQGTQGGLQPQHF